What follows is one T cell receptor beta chain and its context. With 6 bases removed from V and 7 bases from J, the gap between germline ends came to 16 bases. CDR3 length: 14 residues. From germline, CDR1 is MDHEN and CDR2 SYDVKM. This record belongs to a study of technical replicates of blood from a few donors. Clones were read by immunoSEQ multiplex PCR, and TCRdb kept only the in-frame ones, dropping some. The profile shows about 76,000 clones, 75% to 95% of them singletons. The clonotype comes from a human donor in good health. Sample: T cells isolated from PBMCs. The chain combines TRBV28 with TRBJ1-5; tentative D call: TRBD1 (5 bases). CDR3 sequence reads: CASRPDSRLQPQHF. In DNA, the CDR3 is TGTGCCAGCAGACCTGACAGTAGGTTACAGCCCCAGCATTTT. The whole variable domain, filled in from reference TRBV28 and TRBJ1-5, reads DVKVTQSSRYLVKRTGEKVFLECVQDMDHENMFWYRQDPGLGLRLIYFSYDVKMKEKGDIPEGYSVSREKKERFSLILESASTNQTSMYLCASRPDSRLQPQHFGDGTRLSIL.